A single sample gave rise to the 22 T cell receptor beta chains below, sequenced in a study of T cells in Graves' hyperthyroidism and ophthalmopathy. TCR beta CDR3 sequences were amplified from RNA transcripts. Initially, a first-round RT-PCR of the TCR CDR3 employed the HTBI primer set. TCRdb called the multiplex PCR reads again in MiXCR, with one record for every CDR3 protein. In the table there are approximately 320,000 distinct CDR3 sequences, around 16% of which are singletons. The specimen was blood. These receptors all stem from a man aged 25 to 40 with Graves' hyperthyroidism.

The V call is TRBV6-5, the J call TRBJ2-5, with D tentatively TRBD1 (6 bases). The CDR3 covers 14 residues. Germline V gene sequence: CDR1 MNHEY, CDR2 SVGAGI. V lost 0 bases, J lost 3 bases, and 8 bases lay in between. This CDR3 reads CASSYSGAKETQYF. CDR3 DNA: TGTGCCAGCAGTTACTCGGGGGCCAAAGAGACCCAGTACTTC.

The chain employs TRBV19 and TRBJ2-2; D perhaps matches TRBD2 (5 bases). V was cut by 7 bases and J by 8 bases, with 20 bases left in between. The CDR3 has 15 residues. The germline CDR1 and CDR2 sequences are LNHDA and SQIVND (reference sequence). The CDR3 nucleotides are TGTGCCAGTACGGATTCGGGAACGATAGGGGGGGAGCTGTTTTTT. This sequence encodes CASTDSGTIGGELFF.

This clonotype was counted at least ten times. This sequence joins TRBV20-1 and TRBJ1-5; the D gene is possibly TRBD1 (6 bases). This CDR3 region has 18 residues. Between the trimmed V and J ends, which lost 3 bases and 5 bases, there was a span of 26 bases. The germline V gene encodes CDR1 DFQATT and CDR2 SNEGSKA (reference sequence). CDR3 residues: CSASGPFPEGEKDQPQHF. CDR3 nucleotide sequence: TGCAGTGCTAGCGGGCCTTTCCCGGAGGGGGAGAAAGATCAGCCCCAGCATTTT.

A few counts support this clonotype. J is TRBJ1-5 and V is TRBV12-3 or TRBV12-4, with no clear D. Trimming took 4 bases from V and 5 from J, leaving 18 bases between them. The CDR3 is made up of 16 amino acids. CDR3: CASSSLFTAPHQPQHF. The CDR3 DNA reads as TGTGCCAGCAGTTCCCTCTTCACAGCGCCCCATCAGCCCCAGCATTTT.

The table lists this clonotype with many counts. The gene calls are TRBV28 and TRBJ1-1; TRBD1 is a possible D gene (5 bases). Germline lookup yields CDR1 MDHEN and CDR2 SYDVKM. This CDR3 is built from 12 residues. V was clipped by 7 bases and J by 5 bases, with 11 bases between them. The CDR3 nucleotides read TGTGCCAGCATCTCGGGGGGAACTGAAGCTTTCTTT. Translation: CASISGGTEAFF.

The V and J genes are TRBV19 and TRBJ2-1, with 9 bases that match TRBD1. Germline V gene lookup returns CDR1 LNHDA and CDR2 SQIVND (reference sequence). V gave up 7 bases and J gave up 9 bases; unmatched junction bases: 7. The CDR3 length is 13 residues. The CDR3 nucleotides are TGTGCCAGTACAACCGGGACAGGGTTTGAGCAGTTCTTC. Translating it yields CASTTGTGFEQFF.

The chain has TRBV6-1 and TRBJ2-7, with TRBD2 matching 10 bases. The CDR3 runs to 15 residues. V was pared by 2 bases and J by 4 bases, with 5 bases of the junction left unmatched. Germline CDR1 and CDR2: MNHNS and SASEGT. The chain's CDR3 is CASSELVAGGYEQYF. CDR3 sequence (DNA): TGTGCCAGCAGTGAATTAGTAGCGGGAGGATACGAGCAGTACTTC.

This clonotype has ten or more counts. In nucleotides, the CDR3 is TGTGCCAGCAGTCCACCCGAAAGCTCCTACGAGCAGTACTTC. This gives the protein CASSPPESSYEQYF. The rearrangement uses TRBV28 and TRBJ2-7; no reliable D call. V lost 5 bases to trimming and J lost 0 bases, with 11 bases between them. Germline CDR1 and CDR2: MDHEN and SYDVKM. The CDR3 extends over 14 amino acids.

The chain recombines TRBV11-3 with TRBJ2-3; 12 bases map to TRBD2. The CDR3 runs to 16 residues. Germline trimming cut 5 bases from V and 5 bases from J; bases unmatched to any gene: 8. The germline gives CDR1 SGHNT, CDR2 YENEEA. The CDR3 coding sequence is TGTGCCAGCAGCCCCTGGACTAGCGGGAAGGGAGATACGCAGTATTTT. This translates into CASSPWTSGKGDTQYF.

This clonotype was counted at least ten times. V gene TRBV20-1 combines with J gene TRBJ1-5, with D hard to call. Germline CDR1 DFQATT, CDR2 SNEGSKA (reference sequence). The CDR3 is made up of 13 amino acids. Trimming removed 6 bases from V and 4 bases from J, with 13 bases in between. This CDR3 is CSAAGSDNQPQHF. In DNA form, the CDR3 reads TGCAGTGCCGCGGGATCAGATAATCAGCCCCAGCATTTT.

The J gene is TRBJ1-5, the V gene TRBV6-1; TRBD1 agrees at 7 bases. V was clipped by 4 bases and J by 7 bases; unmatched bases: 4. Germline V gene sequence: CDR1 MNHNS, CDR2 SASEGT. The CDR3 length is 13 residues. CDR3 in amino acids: CASSAGGEQPQHF. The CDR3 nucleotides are TGTGCCAGCAGTGCAGGGGGGGAACAGCCCCAGCATTTT.

In nucleotides, the CDR3 is TGCGCCAGCAGCCAGACCAGTGGTGAGCAGTTCTTC. It codes for CASSQTSGEQFF. The chain joins TRBV5-1 to TRBJ2-1, with unresolved D. The V end was cut by 4 bases, the J end by 9 bases, with 11 bases between. The CDR3 is 12 residues long. From germline, CDR1 is SGHRS and CDR2 YFSETQ.

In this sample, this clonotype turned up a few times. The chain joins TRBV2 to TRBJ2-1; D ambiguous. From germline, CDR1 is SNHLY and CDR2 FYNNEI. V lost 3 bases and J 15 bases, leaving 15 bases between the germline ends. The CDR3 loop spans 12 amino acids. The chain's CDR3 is CASSENVPVRFF. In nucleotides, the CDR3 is TGTGCCAGCAGTGAGAATGTTCCGGTTCGGTTCTTC.

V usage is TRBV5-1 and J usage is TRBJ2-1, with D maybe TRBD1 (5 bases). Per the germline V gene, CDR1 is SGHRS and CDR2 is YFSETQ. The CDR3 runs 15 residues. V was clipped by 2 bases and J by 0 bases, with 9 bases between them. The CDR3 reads CASSFRGSSYNEQFF. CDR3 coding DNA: TGCGCCAGCAGCTTTAGGGGAAGCTCCTACAATGAGCAGTTCTTC.

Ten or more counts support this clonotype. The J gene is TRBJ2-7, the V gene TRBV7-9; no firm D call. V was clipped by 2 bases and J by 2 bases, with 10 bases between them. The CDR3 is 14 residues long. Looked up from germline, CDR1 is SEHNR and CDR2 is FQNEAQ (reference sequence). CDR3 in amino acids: CASSLMGTPYEQYF. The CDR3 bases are TGTGCCAGCAGCTTAATGGGCACTCCCTACGAGCAGTACTTC.

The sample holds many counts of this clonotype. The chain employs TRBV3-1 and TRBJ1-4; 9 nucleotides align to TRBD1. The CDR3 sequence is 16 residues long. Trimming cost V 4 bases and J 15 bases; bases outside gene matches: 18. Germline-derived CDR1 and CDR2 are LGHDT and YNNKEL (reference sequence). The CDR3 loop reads CASSPLGGTGQGMMFF. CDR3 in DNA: TGTGCCAGCAGCCCCCTGGGAGGGACAGGGCAAGGAATGATGTTTTTT.

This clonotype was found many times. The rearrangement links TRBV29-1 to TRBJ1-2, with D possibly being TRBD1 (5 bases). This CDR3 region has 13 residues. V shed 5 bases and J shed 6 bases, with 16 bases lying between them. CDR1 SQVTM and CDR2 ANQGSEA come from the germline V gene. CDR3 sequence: CSVSRVIEDGYTF. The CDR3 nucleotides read TGCAGCGTTAGCAGGGTGATCGAGGATGGCTACACCTTC. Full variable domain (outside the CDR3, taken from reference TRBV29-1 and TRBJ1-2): SAVISQKPSRDICQRGTSLTIQCQVDSQVTMMFWYRQQPGQSLTLIATANQGSEATYESGFVIDKFPISRPNLTFSTLTVSNMSPEDSSIYLCSVSRVIEDGYTFGSGTRLTVV.

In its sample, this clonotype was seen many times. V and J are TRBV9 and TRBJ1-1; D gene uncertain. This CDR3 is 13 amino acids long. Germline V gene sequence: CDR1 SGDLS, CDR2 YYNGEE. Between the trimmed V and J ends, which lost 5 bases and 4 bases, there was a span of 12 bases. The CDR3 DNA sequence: TGTGCCAGCAGTGTGGGAGCGGGCACTGAAGCTTTCTTT. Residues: CASSVGAGTEAFF.

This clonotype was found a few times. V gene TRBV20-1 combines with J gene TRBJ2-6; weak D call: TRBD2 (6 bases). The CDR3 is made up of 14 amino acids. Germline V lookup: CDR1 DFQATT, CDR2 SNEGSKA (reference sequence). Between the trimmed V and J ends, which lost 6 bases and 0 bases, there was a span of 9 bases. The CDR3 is CSAREASGANVLTF. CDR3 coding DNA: TGCAGTGCGAGGGAGGCCTCTGGGGCCAACGTCCTGACTTTC.

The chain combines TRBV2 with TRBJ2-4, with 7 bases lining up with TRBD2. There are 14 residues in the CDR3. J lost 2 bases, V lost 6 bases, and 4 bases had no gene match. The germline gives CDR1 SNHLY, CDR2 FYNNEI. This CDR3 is CASSSTSPKNIQYF. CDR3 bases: TGTGCCAGCAGCTCGACTAGCCCCAAAAACATTCAGTACTTC.

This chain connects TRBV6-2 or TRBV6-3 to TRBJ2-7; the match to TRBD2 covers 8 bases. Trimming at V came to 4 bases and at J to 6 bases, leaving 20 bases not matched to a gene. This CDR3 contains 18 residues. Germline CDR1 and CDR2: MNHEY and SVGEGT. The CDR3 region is CASSSYTGGGWKLGEQYF. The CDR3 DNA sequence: TGTGCCAGCAGTTCCTACACCGGGGGGGGCTGGAAACTTGGCGAGCAGTACTTC.

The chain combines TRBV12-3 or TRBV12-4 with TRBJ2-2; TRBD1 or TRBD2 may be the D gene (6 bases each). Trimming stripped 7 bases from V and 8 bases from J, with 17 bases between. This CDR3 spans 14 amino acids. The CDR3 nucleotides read TGTGCCAGCATCCAAGGGGGGCGCATTGGGGAGCTGTTTTTT. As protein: CASIQGGRIGELFF.